One sample yielded the 28 T cell receptor beta chains listed below, sequenced in a study of T-cell memory formation after mild COVID-19. TCRdb itself ran the 5' RACE reads through MiXCR, one entry per CDR3 protein. The sample gives roughly 500,000 distinct CDR3 sequences, about a fifth of which show up once; approximately 12% is in the top ten. The specimen sequenced was PBMCs or a T cell subset sorted from them (not recorded which). The origin of the receptors is an adult woman who had mild COVID-19 (a few samples of this study predate the infection). Cell type and time point are not known.

The table lists this clonotype with a few counts. V gene TRBV5-1 combines with J gene TRBJ1-1; 10 bases line up with TRBD1. This CDR3 contains 14 residues. Trimming removed 5 bases from V and 7 bases from J; junction bases left unmatched: 8. Per the germline V gene, CDR1 is SGHRS and CDR2 is YFSETQ. CDR3 in DNA: TGCGCCAGCAGAGATGGGACAGGGGTTGGTGAAGCTTTCTTT. Translation gives CASRDGTGVGEAFF.

J is TRBJ2-2 and V is TRBV7-9; D gene unclear. Germline V CDR1 and CDR2: SEHNR, FQNEAQ (reference sequence). Trimming removed 1 base at V and 4 bases at J, with 7 bases between. CDR3 size: 14 residues. The CDR3: CASSLEYSTGELFF. The CDR3, as DNA: TGTGCCAGCAGCTTAGAATACAGCACCGGGGAGCTGTTTTTT.

This clonotype counts as medium-sized. This chain links TRBV10-3 with TRBJ2-1, with D perhaps assigned TRBD1 or TRBD2 (7 bases each). This CDR3 has 16 amino acids. V lost 10 bases and J lost 5, with 24 bases in between. The germline V gene has CDR1 ENHRY and CDR2 SYGVKD. The CDR3 sequence is CATRGGASGPHNEQFF. CDR3 nucleotide sequence: TGTGCCACCAGGGGGGGGGCGAGCGGGCCCCACAATGAGCAGTTCTTC.

The chain links TRBV12-3 or TRBV12-4 to TRBJ2-2; 11 bases are a match to TRBD2. The J segment lost 1 base and the V segment lost 4 bases, leaving 5 bases of the junction unmatched. The CDR3 covers 17 residues. The CDR3 loop is CASSSWTSGLNTGELFF. The DNA for the CDR3 is TGTGCCAGCAGTTCTTGGACTAGCGGGCTGAACACCGGGGAGCTGTTTTTT.

This chain connects TRBV4-1 to TRBJ1-1; 8 positions agree with TRBD1. This CDR3 has 13 residues. The junction had 3 bases not matched to a gene; V was cut back by 5 bases and J by 4 bases. Germline V CDR1 and CDR2: MGHRA, YSYEKL. The chain's CDR3 is CASSRTGSTEAFF. CDR3 nucleotides: TGCGCCAGCAGCAGGACAGGGAGCACTGAAGCTTTCTTT.

The chain couples TRBV6-2 or TRBV6-3 to TRBJ2-7; D gene unclear. The CDR3 loop spans 15 amino acids. V lost 4 bases and J lost 6, with 19 bases in between. CDR1 and CDR2 (germline): MNHEY, SVGEGT. CDR3 residues: CASSFPNSMASEQYF. In DNA form, the CDR3 reads TGTGCCAGCAGTTTCCCTAATTCAATGGCCTCCGAGCAGTACTTC.

The chain employs TRBV19 and TRBJ2-3, with D perhaps matching TRBD1 (6 bases). The CDR3 contains 15 residues. Germline values: CDR1 LNHDA, CDR2 SQIVND (reference sequence). V lost 1 base to trimming and J lost 1 base, with 9 bases between them. CDR3 DNA sequence: TGTGCCAGTAGTATAGGGGACACACGCACAGATACGCAGTATTTT. The encoded protein is CASSIGDTRTDTQYF.

Many counts were recorded for this clonotype. J is TRBJ2-5 and V is TRBV18; D unclear. Germline lookup yields CDR1 KGHSH and CDR2 LQKENI. V lost 1 base to trimming and J lost 1 base, with 7 bases between them. This CDR3 region has 14 residues. Written as DNA, the CDR3 is TGTGCCAGCTCACCACAAAGTTCCCAAGAGACCCAGTACTTC. Translation gives CASSPQSSQETQYF.

The rearrangement links TRBV6-2 or TRBV6-3 to TRBJ2-3; 7 bases match TRBD1. The germline CDR1 and CDR2 sequences are MNHEY and SVGEGT. This CDR3 contains 16 residues. J lost 4 bases, V lost 6 bases, and 13 bases had no gene match. CDR3 region: CASRLEGATQSDTQYF. The CDR3 DNA sequence: TGTGCCAGCAGGCTCGAGGGGGCCACGCAGTCAGATACGCAGTATTTT.

The gene calls are TRBV12-3 or TRBV12-4 and TRBJ1-1, with D tentatively TRBD1 (5 bases). The CDR3 length is 14 residues. V shed 3 bases and J shed 4 bases, with 12 bases lying between them. The CDR3 bases are TGTGCCAGCAGTTTCTGGGGCGAGGTCACTGAAGCTTTCTTT. Translated: CASSFWGEVTEAFF.

This clonotype came up a few times. The rearrangement uses TRBV12-3 or TRBV12-4 and TRBJ2-7, with TRBD2 matching over 8 bases. The junction had 7 bases not matched to a gene; V was cut back by 7 bases and J by 2 bases. CDR3 length: 14 amino acids. The CDR3 sequence: CASKPAGGPYEQYF. CDR3 bases: TGTGCCAGCAAACCTGCGGGGGGACCCTACGAGCAGTACTTC.

V is TRBV5-6 and J is TRBJ2-7; 8 bases line up with TRBD1. Germline V gene data show CDR1 as SGHDT and CDR2 as YYEEEE. The CDR3 runs to 16 residues. V trimming: 0 bases; J trimming: 2 bases; junction bases outside the gene matches: 7. CDR3 in DNA: TGTGCCAGCAGCTTGGCCAGGACAGGGCTTACCTACGAGCAGTACTTC. This translates into CASSLARTGLTYEQYF.

V and J are TRBV6-4 and TRBJ2-1; no reliable D call. The CDR3 consists of 14 residues. The germline CDR1 and CDR2 sequences are MRHNA and SNTAGT. The germline V and J ends were trimmed by 2 bases and 0 bases, with 5 bases remaining between them. The CDR3 here is CASSDAPSYNEQFF. Written as DNA, the CDR3 is TGTGCCAGCAGTGACGCCCCCTCCTACAATGAGCAGTTCTTC.

This clonotype was picked up a small number of times. V and J are TRBV24-1 and TRBJ1-4; no definite D call. The V end was cut by 5 bases, the J end by 10 bases, with 13 bases between. CDR1 KGHDR and CDR2 SFDVKD come from the germline V gene. The CDR3 has 13 residues. The CDR3 sequence: CATSAEYGRKLFF. As DNA, the CDR3 is TGTGCCACCAGTGCTGAGTACGGGAGAAAACTGTTTTTT.

In its sample, this clonotype was seen a few times. This rearrangement joins TRBV5-1 to TRBJ1-2, with 7 bases aligning to TRBD1. The CDR3 spans 15 residues. V lost 5 bases and J lost 4; bases outside the gene matches: 11. The V gene's germline CDR1 is SGHRS and CDR2 YFSETQ. The CDR3 region is CASRTGQSGSYGYTF. The CDR3 DNA follows: TGCGCCAGCAGAACGGGACAGTCGGGAAGCTATGGCTACACCTTC.

The CDR3 reads CATSRGRANPSYEQYF. The CDR3, as DNA: TGTGCCACCAGCAGAGGCCGGGCCAACCCCTCCTACGAGCAGTACTTC. The chain employs TRBV15 and TRBJ2-7; D not resolved. The ends were cut back, 1 base at V and 0 bases at J, with 13 bases in the middle. The germline V gene encodes CDR1 LNHNV and CDR2 YYDKDF (reference sequence). The CDR3 length is 16 residues.

This rearrangement joins TRBV5-1 to TRBJ2-7; TRBD2 agrees at 10 bases. The length of the CDR3 is 14 residues. With V trimmed by 8 bases and J by 5 bases, 10 bases remained unmatched. The germline gives CDR1 SGHRS, CDR2 YFSETQ. For the CDR3, the DNA is TGCGCCAGTTCTAGCGGGGGTCCCCCCCACGAGCAGTACTTC. As protein: CASSSGGPPHEQYF.

This clonotype was found a few times. The rearrangement joins TRBV6-5 to TRBJ2-2; D unclear. From germline, CDR1 is MNHEY and CDR2 SVGAGI. Trimming left V 2 bases short and J 6 bases short, with 13 bases between. This CDR3 is 15 amino acids long. CDR3 amino acids: CASSYNPSRAGELFF. CDR3 DNA: TGTGCCAGCAGTTACAACCCATCCCGGGCCGGGGAGCTGTTTTTT.

The V and J genes are TRBV6-6 and TRBJ2-3, with D unresolved. CDR1 is MNHNY and CDR2 is SVGAGI in the germline V gene (reference sequence). The CDR3 runs 17 residues. V shed 0 bases and J shed 2 bases, with 15 bases lying between them. The CDR3 loop is CASSYSRAATFTDTQYF. In DNA form, the CDR3 reads TGTGCCAGCAGTTACTCTCGGGCAGCAACCTTCACAGATACGCAGTATTTT.

This clonotype was found a few times. The chain uses TRBV7-9 and TRBJ2-2, with TRBD1 identical over 7 bases. Trimming removed 5 bases from V and 4 bases from J; junction bases left unmatched: 10. The CDR3 runs 16 residues. CDR1 and CDR2 from the germline V gene are SEHNR and FQNEAQ (reference sequence). This chain's CDR3 is CASSARGTVSTGELFF. The CDR3 DNA reads TGTGCCAGCAGCGCAAGGGGGACAGTGTCCACCGGGGAGCTGTTTTTT.

The chain joins TRBV4-1 to TRBJ2-7, with unresolved D. The CDR3 is 14 amino acids. Germline CDR1 and CDR2: MGHRA and YSYEKL. V was cut by 0 bases and J by 3 bases, with 9 bases left in between. CDR3 sequence: CASSQEDSYYEQYF. CDR3 nucleotides: TGCGCCAGCAGCCAAGAAGATAGTTACTACGAGCAGTACTTC.

There are a few counts of this clonotype. The gene calls are TRBV19 and TRBJ2-5; 10 bases are a match to TRBD2. The germline gives CDR1 LNHDA, CDR2 SQIVND (reference sequence). The CDR3 is 16 residues long. Trimming cost V 3 bases and J 4 bases; bases outside gene matches: 8. CDR3 protein: CASSILVAGGRETQYF. CDR3 coding DNA: TGTGCCAGTAGTATCCTCGTAGCGGGAGGTAGAGAGACCCAGTACTTC.

V is TRBV6-1 and J is TRBJ1-2; 7 bases align to TRBD1. V lost 4 bases to trimming and J lost 8 bases; unmatched junction nucleotides: 10. The CDR3 is 14 amino acids. The germline gives CDR1 MNHNS, CDR2 SASEGT. The CDR3 region has the DNA TGTGCCAGCAGTGCCCCCGACAGGGTTTGGGGCTACACCTTC. Encoded protein: CASSAPDRVWGYTF.

V is TRBV4-2 and J is TRBJ2-5, with D unclear. Trimming cost V 1 base and J 3 bases, with 12 bases left between them. The germline V gene has CDR1 LGHNA and CDR2 YNFKEQ. The CDR3 has 15 amino acids. The chain's CDR3 is CASSQVWVAEETQYF. CDR3 sequence (DNA): TGTGCCAGCAGCCAAGTATGGGTTGCGGAAGAGACCCAGTACTTC.

In its sample, this clonotype was seen a few times. The chain combines TRBV6-4 with TRBJ2-1; D is perhaps TRBD2 (6 bases). The CDR3 is 13 amino acids. The V end lost 0 bases, the J end lost 13 bases, and 13 bases lay between the germline ends. Looked up from germline, CDR1 is MRHNA and CDR2 is SNTAGT. The CDR3 nucleotides are TGTGCCAGCAGTGACTCGCCCGGGACTGCACAGTTCTTC. This sequence encodes CASSDSPGTAQFF.

This clonotype was recorded a few times. This chain links TRBV25-1 with TRBJ1-2; 11 bases fit TRBD1. The CDR3 is made up of 15 amino acids. CDR1 is MGHDK and CDR2 is SYGVNS in the germline V gene. Trimming cost V 5 bases and J 4 bases; bases outside gene matches: 6. The chain's CDR3 is CASSQSGTGGYGYTF. Written as DNA, the CDR3 is TGTGCCAGCAGTCAATCCGGGACAGGGGGCTATGGCTACACCTTC.

This sequence joins TRBV18 and TRBJ1-5; the match to TRBD1 covers 7 bases. The CDR3 covers 13 residues. J gave up 6 bases and V 9 bases, and 8 bases lay outside the gene matches. The germline V gene has CDR1 KGHSH and CDR2 LQKENI. The DNA for the CDR3 is TGTGCCAGTCGGGACAGTTTGGGTCAGCCCCAGCATTTT. It translates to CASRDSLGQPQHF.

The V and J genes are TRBV9 and TRBJ2-3, with TRBD2 matching over 8 bases. Germline V gene sequence: CDR1 SGDLS, CDR2 YYNGEE. The CDR3 is made up of 16 amino acids. V shed 3 bases, J shed 1 base, and the junction held 7 bases outside the gene matches. CDR3 sequence reads: CASSGSGGWGTDTQYF. The CDR3 DNA reads as TGTGCCAGCAGCGGGAGCGGGGGCTGGGGCACAGATACGCAGTATTTT.